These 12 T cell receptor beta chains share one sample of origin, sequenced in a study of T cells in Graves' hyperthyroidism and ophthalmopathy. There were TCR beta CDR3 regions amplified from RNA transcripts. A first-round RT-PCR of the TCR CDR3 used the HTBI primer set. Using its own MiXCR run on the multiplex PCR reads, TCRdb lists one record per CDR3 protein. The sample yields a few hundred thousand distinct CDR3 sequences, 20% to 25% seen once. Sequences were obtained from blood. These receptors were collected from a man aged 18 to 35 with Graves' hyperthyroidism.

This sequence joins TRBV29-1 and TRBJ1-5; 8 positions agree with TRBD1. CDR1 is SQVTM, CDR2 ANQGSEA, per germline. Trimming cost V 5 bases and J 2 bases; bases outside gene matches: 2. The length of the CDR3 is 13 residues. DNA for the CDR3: TGCAGCGTTCCGGGACAGGGCAATCAGCCCCAGCATTTT. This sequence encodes CSVPGQGNQPQHF.

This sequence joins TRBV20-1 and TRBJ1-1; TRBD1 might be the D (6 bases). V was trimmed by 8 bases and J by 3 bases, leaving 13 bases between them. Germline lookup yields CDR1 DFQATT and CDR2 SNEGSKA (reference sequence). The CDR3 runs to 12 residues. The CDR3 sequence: CSPQGKDTEAFF. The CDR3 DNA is TGCAGTCCCCAGGGGAAAGACACTGAAGCTTTCTTT.

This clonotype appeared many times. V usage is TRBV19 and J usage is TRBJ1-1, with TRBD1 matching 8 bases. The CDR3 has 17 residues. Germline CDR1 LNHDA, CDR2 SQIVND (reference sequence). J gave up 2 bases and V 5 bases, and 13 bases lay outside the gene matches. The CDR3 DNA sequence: TGTGCCAGTAGTGCGGGACAGGCCTTGGGGCCTAACACTGAAGCTTTCTTT. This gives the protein CASSAGQALGPNTEAFF. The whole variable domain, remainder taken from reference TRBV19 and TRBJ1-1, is DGGITQSPKYLFRKEGQNVTLSCEQNLNHDAMYWYRQDPGQGLRLIYYSQIVNDFQKGDIAEGYSVSREKKESFPLTVTSAQKNPTAFYLCASSAGQALGPNTEAFFGQGTRLTVV.

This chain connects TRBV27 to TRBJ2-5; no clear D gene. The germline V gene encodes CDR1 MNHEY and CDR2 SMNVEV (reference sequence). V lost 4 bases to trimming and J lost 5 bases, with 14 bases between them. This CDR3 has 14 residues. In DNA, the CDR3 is TGTGCCAGCAGTTGGGGATATGCTATGGAGACCCAGTACTTC. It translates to CASSWGYAMETQYF.

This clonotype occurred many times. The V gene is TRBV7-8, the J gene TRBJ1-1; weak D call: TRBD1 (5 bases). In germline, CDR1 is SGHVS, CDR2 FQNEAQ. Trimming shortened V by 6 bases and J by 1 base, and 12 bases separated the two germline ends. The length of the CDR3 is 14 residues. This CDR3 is CASSTGHSNTEAFF. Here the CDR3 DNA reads TGTGCCAGCAGTACCGGACATTCGAACACTGAAGCTTTCTTT.

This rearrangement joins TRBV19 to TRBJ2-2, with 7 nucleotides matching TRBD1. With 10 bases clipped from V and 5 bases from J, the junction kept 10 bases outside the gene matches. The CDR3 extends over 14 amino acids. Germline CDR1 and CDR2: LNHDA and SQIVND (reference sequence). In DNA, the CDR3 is TGTGCCACCCACAGGGGATTAGATACCGGGGAGCTGTTTTTT. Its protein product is CATHRGLDTGELFF.

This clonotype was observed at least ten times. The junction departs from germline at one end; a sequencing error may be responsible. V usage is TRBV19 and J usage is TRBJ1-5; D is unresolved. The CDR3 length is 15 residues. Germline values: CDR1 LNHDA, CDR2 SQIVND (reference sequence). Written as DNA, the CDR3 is TGTGCCAGTACTCCTGGGATTATTAGCAATCAGCCTCAGCATTTT. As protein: CASTPGIISNQPQHF.

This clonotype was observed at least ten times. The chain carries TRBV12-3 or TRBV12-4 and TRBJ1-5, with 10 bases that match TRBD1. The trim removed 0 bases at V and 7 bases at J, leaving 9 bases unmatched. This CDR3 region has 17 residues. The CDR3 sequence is CASSLAGQGWSGQPQHF. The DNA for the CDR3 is TGTGCCAGCAGTTTAGCGGGACAGGGGTGGAGTGGCCAGCCCCAGCATTTT.

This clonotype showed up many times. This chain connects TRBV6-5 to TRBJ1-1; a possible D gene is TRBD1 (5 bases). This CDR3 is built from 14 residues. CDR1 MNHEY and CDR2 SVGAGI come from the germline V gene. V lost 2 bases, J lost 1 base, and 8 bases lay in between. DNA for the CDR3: TGTGCCAGCAGTTACGGGGGTCCGAACACTGAAGCTTTCTTT. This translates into CASSYGGPNTEAFF.

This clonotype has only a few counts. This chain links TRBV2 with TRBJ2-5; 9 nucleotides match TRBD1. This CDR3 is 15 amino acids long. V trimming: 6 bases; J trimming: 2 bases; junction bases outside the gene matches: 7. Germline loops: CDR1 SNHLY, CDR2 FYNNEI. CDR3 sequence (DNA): TGTGCCAGCAGGGGGAGGACAGGGGCGCAAGAGACCCAGTACTTC. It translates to CASRGRTGAQETQYF.

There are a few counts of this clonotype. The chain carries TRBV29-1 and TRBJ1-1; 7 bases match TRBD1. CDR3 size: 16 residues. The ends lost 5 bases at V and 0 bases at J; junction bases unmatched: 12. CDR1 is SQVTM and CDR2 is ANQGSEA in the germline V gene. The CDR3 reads CSVRDRAIIVNTEAFF. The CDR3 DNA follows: TGCAGCGTTCGAGACAGGGCTATCATCGTGAACACTGAAGCTTTCTTT.

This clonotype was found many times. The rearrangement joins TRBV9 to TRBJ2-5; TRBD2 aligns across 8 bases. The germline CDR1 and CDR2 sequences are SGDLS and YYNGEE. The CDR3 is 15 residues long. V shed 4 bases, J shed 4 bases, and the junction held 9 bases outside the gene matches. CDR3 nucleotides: TGTGCCAGCAGCCGGGGGGGGCCGTATACAGAGACCCAGTACTTC. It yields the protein CASSRGGPYTETQYF.